The 19 T cell receptor beta chains reported below all come from one sample, sequenced in a study of OX40 agonist ivuxolimab in advanced cancers. Assay: immunoSEQ multiplex PCR; the TCRdb copy retains only in-frame clones and omits some. Here the sample spans some 83,000 clones, 85% to 95% being singletons. The sequences come from CD4+ or CD8+ T cells sorted from blood, collected in a trial of the OX40 agonist ivuxolimab. The origin of the receptors is an adult with an advanced solid tumor such as melanoma, head and neck, liver or kidney cancer.

This chain joins TRBV30 and TRBJ1-1; D perhaps matches TRBD1 (5 bases). From germline, CDR1 is GTSNPN and CDR2 SVGIG (reference sequence). CDR3 length: 14 residues. The ends were cut back, 3 bases at V and 0 bases at J, with 11 bases in the middle. The CDR3 coding sequence is TGTGCCTGGAGGGAGGGACGGATGAACACTGAAGCTTTCTTT. Protein sequence: CAWREGRMNTEAFF.

This clone was seen a single time. J is TRBJ1-2 and V is TRBV25-1; D might be TRBD1 (6 bases). The CDR3 has 13 residues. Germline CDR1 MGHDK, CDR2 SYGVNS. Trimming took off 5 bases at V and 2 bases at J, with 9 bases between the two ends. CDR3 sequence: CASSRQGNYGYTF. CDR3 bases: TGTGCCAGCAGTCGCCAGGGGAACTATGGCTACACCTTC.

The genes are TRBV7-3 and TRBJ2-3, with a weak D call TRBD2 (6 bases). V lost 0 bases and J lost 4, with 14 bases in between. Germline V lookup: CDR1 SGHTA, CDR2 FQGTGA. The CDR3 spans 16 residues. The DNA for the CDR3 is TGTGCCAGCAGCTTAACTAGCGGAGGTGGAGCAGATACGCAGTATTTT. Amino acids: CASSLTSGGGADTQYF.

This chain connects TRBV19 to TRBJ2-1; 12 bases are a match to TRBD2. With V trimmed by 6 bases and J by 6 bases, 3 bases remained unmatched. Germline V gene lookup returns CDR1 LNHDA and CDR2 SQIVND (reference sequence). The CDR3 extends over 14 amino acids. As DNA, the CDR3 is TGTGCCAGTAGGACTAGCGGGAGTGGCAATGAGCAGTTCTTC. Its translation is CASRTSGSGNEQFF.

This chain joins TRBV7-2 and TRBJ2-2, with TRBD1 matching 8 bases. The CDR3 has 17 amino acids. Germline CDR1 reads SGHTA; CDR2 reads FQGNSA. V lost 3 bases and J lost 6; bases outside the gene matches: 12. The CDR3 region has the DNA TGTGCCAGCAGCTTTACGTCGGACAGGGCGAAGGCCGGGGAGCTGTTTTTT. Protein: CASSFTSDRAKAGELFF.

The J gene is TRBJ2-7, the V gene TRBV5-1; tentatively, D is TRBD2 (6 bases). CDR1 and CDR2 from the germline V gene are SGHRS and YFSETQ. Between the trimmed V and J ends, which lost 5 bases and 4 bases, there was a span of 13 bases. The CDR3 spans 13 residues. The CDR3 coding sequence is TGCGCCAGCAGGAGTGGCGGGGATTACGAGCAGTACTTC. It encodes CASRSGGDYEQYF.

The rearrangement joins TRBV6-5 to TRBJ1-3; TRBD1 is a possible D gene (6 bases). Germline V gene lookup returns CDR1 MNHEY and CDR2 SVGAGI. V was shortened by 0 bases and J by 12 bases, with 15 bases between the two germline ends. This CDR3 has 14 residues. CDR3 in DNA: TGTGCCAGCAGTTACTCGGCCAGGTGGGACAACATATATTTT. Translating gives CASSYSARWDNIYF.

This chain uses TRBV6-1 with TRBJ2-7, with 11 nucleotides matching TRBD1. Germline V gene lookup returns CDR1 MNHNS and CDR2 SASEGT. This CDR3 has 16 residues. V gave up 2 bases and J gave up 3 bases; unmatched junction bases: 6. The CDR3 DNA sequence: TGTGCCAGCAGTGAAATGATGGGACAGGGGGGCTACGAGCAGTACTTC. It codes for CASSEMMGQGGYEQYF.

The rearrangement uses TRBV5-4 and TRBJ2-1; perhaps TRBD2 as D (6 bases). The CDR3 extends over 11 amino acids. Trimming removed 5 bases from V and 13 bases from J, with 13 bases in between. Looked up from germline, CDR1 is SGHNT and CDR2 is YYREEE (reference sequence). CDR3: CASRLGTSQFF. Written as DNA, the CDR3 is TGTGCCAGCAGACTAGGGACTTCCCAGTTCTTC.

This chain joins TRBV7-3 and TRBJ2-7, with 14 bases that match TRBD2. There are 15 residues in the CDR3. Germline trimming cut 6 bases from V and 2 bases from J; bases unmatched to any gene: 3. Germline loops: CDR1 SGHTA, CDR2 FQGTGA. The CDR3 region has the DNA TGTGCCAGCAGTGGGGGACTAGCGGGAGCCTACGAGCAGTACTTC. It translates to CASSGGLAGAYEQYF.

The chain couples TRBV2 to TRBJ2-5; D is unclear. The ends were cut back, 4 bases at V and 5 bases at J, with 11 bases in the middle. The germline gives CDR1 SNHLY, CDR2 FYNNEI. The CDR3 spans 13 residues. The CDR3 region has the DNA TGTGCCAGCAGTGGCAATATCGGGGAGACCCAGTACTTC. Protein sequence: CASSGNIGETQYF.

The chain has TRBV7-8 and TRBJ2-1; TRBD2 matches 11 bases. With 5 bases clipped from V and 2 bases from J, the junction kept 5 bases outside the gene matches. CDR1 is SGHVS, CDR2 FQNEAQ, per germline. The CDR3 extends over 16 amino acids. DNA for the CDR3: TGTGCCAGCAGCACTCGGACTAGCGGGCCCTACAATGAGCAGTTCTTC. It yields the protein CASSTRTSGPYNEQFF.

This chain links TRBV18 with TRBJ1-1; 9 positions agree with TRBD1. Germline CDR1 is KGHSH and CDR2 is LQKENI. Trimming removed 3 bases from V and 5 bases from J; junction bases left unmatched: 1. The CDR3 is 13 amino acids. CDR3 amino acids: CASSPDRGTEAFF. The CDR3 nucleotides read TGTGCCAGCTCACCGGACAGGGGTACTGAAGCTTTCTTT.

V is TRBV9 and J is TRBJ2-2, with 8 bases that match TRBD2. The CDR3 runs to 19 residues. Germline loops: CDR1 SGDLS, CDR2 YYNGEE. The J segment lost 1 base and the V segment lost 1 base, leaving 12 bases of the junction unmatched. CDR3 sequence (DNA): TGTGCCAGCAGCGTACCCGGGAGGGGCAGGATAAGGAACACCGGGGAGCTGTTTTTT. It is translated as CASSVPGRGRIRNTGELFF. The full variable domain, rest sourced from reference TRBV9 and TRBJ2-2, is DSGVTQTPKHLITATGQRVTLRCSPRSGDLSVYWYQQSLDQGLQFLIQYYNGEERAKGNILERFSAQQFPDLHSELNLSSLELGDSALYFCASSVPGRGRIRNTGELFFGEGSRLTVL.

This chain uses TRBV4-2 with TRBJ1-5; D is possibly TRBD1 (5 bases). The CDR3 contains 17 residues. The germline gives CDR1 LGHNA, CDR2 YNFKEQ. V was clipped by 0 bases and J by 8 bases, with 20 bases between them. The CDR3 is CASSQDPTTEIDKPQHF. The CDR3 nucleotides read TGTGCCAGCAGCCAAGATCCGACGACAGAAATTGATAAGCCCCAGCATTTT.

The chain combines TRBV6-5 with TRBJ1-5, with 9 bases fitting TRBD1. Unmatched junction bases numbered 10, after V lost 10 bases and J lost 6 bases. Germline V gene data show CDR1 as MNHEY and CDR2 as SVGAGI. This CDR3 is 14 amino acids long. The CDR3 reads CATKEGQGGQPQHF. As DNA, the CDR3 is TGTGCCACCAAAGAGGGACAGGGAGGTCAGCCCCAGCATTTT.

The rearrangement links TRBV7-9 to TRBJ2-3; 7 bases line up with TRBD1. The germline gives CDR1 SEHNR, CDR2 FQNEAQ (reference sequence). After removal of 11 bases from V and 2 bases from J, the junction contained 4 bases not matched to a gene. This CDR3 is 12 amino acids long. The CDR3 coding sequence is TGTGCCGGCACAGGGGCCACAGATACGCAGTATTTT. This codes for CAGTGATDTQYF. The full variable domain, its missing parts supplied by reference TRBV7-9 and TRBJ2-3, is DTGVSQNPRHKITKRGQNVTFRCDPISEHNRLYWYRQTLGQGPEFLTYFQNEAQLEKSRLLSDRFSAERPKGSFSTLEIQRTEQGDSAMYLCAGTGATDTQYFGPGTRLTVL.

This chain joins TRBV14 and TRBJ2-1; 9 nucleotides match TRBD1. V lost 4 bases, J lost 4 bases, and 5 bases stayed unmatched. The length of the CDR3 is 15 residues. Germline V gene sequence: CDR1 SGHDN, CDR2 FVKESK. The CDR3 nucleotides are TGTGCCAGCAGCCTACACGGGACAGGGTACAATGAGCAGTTCTTC. Encoded protein: CASSLHGTGYNEQFF.

CDR3 sequence reads: CASRPRGIRNEQFF. The CDR3 DNA reads TGTGCCAGCAGGCCACGGGGTATTCGGAATGAGCAGTTCTTC. This chain uses TRBV6-1 with TRBJ2-1, with a tentative D call TRBD2 (5 bases). The V end was cut by 6 bases, the J end by 7 bases, with 16 bases between. Germline V gives CDR1 MNHNS, CDR2 SASEGT. CDR3 length: 14 amino acids.